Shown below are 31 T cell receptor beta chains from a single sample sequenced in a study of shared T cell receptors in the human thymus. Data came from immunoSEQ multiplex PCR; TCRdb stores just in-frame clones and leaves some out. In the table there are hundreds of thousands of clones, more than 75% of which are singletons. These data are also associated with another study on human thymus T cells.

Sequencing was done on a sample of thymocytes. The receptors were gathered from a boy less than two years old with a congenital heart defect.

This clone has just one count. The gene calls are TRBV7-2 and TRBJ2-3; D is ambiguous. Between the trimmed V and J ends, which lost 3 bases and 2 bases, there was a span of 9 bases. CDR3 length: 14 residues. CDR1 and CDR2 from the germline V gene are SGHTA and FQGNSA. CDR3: CASSLGRFTDTQYF. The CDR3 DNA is TGTGCCAGCAGCTTGGGCAGGTTCACAGATACGCAGTATTTT.

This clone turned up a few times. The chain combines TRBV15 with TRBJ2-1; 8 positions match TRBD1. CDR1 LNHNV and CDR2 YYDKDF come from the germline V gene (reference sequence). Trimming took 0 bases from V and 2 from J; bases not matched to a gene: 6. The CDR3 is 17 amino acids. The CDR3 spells CATSREEQGVTYNEQFF. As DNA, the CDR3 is TGTGCCACCAGCAGAGAGGAACAGGGGGTCACCTACAATGAGCAGTTCTTC.

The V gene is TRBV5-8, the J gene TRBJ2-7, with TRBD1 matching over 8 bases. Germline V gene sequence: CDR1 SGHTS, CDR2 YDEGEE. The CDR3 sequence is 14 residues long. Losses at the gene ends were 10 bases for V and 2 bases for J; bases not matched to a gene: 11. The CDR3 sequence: CAGGMDRETYEQYF. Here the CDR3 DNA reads TGTGCCGGGGGAATGGACAGGGAAACCTACGAGCAGTACTTC.

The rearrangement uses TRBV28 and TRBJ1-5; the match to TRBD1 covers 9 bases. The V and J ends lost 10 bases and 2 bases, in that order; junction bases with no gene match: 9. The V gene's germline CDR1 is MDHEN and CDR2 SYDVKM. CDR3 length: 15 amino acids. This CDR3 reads CATRTGDFGNQPQHF. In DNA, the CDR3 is TGTGCCACCAGGACAGGGGATTTCGGCAATCAGCCCCAGCATTTT. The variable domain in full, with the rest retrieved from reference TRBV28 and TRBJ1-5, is DVKVTQSSRYLVKRTGEKVFLECVQDMDHENMFWYRQDPGLGLRLIYFSYDVKMKEKGDIPEGYSVSREKKERFSLILESASTNQTSMYLCATRTGDFGNQPQHFGDGTRLSIL.

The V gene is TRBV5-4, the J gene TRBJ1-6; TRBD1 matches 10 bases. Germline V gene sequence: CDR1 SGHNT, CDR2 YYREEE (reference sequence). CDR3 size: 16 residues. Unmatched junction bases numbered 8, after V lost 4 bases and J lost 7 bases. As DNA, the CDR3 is TGTGCCAGCAGCCGAGGGGGGACAGGGGAGAATTCACCCCTCCACTTT. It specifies CASSRGGTGENSPLHF.

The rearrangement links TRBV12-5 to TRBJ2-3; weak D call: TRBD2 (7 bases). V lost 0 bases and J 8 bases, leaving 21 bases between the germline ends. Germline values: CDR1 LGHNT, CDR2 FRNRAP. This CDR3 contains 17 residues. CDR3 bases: TGTGCTAGTGGTTTGGTACAGGTGGGGAGGGACATAGGTACGCAGTATTTT. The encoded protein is CASGLVQVGRDIGTQYF.

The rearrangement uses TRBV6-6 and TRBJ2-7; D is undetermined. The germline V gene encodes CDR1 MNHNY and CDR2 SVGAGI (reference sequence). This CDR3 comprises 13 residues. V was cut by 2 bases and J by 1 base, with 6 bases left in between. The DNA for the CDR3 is TGTGCCAGCAGTTACCACGGGTCCTACGAGCAGTACTTC. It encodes CASSYHGSYEQYF.

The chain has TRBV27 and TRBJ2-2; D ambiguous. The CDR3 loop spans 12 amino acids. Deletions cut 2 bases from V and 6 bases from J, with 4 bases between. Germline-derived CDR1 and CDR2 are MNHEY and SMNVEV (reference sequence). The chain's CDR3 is CASSLLPGELFF. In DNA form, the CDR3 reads TGTGCCAGCAGTTTACTTCCCGGGGAGCTGTTTTTT.

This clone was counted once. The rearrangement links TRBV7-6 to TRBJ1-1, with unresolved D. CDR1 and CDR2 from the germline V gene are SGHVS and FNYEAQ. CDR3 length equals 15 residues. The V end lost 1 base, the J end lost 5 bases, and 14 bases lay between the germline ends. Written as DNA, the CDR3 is TGTGCCAGCAGCTTAGACGGGTCTGCTCGGACTGAAGCTTTCTTT. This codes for CASSLDGSARTEAFF.

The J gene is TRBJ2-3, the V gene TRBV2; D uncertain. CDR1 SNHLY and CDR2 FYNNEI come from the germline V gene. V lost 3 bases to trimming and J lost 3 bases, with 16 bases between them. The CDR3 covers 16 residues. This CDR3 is CASSDPRIAETDTQYF. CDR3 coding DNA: TGTGCCAGCAGTGACCCGCGTATCGCTGAGACAGATACGCAGTATTTT. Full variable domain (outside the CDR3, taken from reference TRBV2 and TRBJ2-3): EPEVTQTPSHQVTQMGQEVILRCVPISNHLYFYWYRQILGQKVEFLVSFYNNEISEKSEIFDDQFSVERPDGSNFTLKIRSTKLEDSAMYFCASSDPRIAETDTQYFGPGTRLTVL.

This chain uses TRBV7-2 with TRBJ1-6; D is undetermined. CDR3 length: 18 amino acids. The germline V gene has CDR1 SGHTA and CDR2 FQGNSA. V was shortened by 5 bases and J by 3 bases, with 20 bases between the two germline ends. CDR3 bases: TGTGCCAGCAGCCTCTGGGCGTCGACCGAATACTATAATTCACCCCTCCACTTT. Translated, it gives CASSLWASTEYYNSPLHF.

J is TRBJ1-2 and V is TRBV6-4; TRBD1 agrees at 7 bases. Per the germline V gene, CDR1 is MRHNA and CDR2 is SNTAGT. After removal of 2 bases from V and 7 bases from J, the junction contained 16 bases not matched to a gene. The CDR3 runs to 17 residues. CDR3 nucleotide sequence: TGTGCCAGCAGTGACGGGTCAGGGGGTGAGAGGAGACGTGGCTACACCTTC. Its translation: CASSDGSGGERRRGYTF.

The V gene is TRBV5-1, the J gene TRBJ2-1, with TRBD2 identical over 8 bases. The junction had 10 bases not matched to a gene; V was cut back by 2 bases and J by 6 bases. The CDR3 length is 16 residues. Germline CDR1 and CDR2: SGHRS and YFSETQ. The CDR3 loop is CASSLGLAGRSNEQFF. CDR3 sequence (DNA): TGCGCCAGCAGCTTAGGCCTAGCGGGTAGGAGCAATGAGCAGTTCTTC. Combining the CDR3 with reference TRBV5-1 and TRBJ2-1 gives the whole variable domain KAGVTQTPRYLIKTRGQQVTLSCSPISGHRSVSWYQQTPGQGLQFLFEYFSETQRNKGNFPGRFSGRQFSNSRSEMNVSTLELGDSALYLCASSLGLAGRSNEQFFGPGTRLTVL.

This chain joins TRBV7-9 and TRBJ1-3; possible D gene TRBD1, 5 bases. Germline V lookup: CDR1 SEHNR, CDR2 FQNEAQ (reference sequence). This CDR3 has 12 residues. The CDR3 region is CCGAKIGNTIYF. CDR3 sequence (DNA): TGTTGCGGGGCCAAGATTGGAAACACCATATATTTT. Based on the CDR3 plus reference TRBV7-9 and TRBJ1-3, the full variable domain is DTGVSQNPRHKITKRGQNVTFRCDPISEHNRLYWYRQTLGQGPEFLTYFQNEAQLEKSRLLSDRFSAERPKGSFSTLEIQRTEQGDSAMYLCCGAKIGNTIYFGEGSWLTVV.

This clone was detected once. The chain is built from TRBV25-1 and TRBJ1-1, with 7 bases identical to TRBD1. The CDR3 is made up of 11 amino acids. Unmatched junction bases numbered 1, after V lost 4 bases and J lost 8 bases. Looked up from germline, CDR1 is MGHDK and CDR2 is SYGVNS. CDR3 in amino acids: CASSADREAFF. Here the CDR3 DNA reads TGTGCCAGCAGTGCGGACAGGGAAGCTTTCTTT.

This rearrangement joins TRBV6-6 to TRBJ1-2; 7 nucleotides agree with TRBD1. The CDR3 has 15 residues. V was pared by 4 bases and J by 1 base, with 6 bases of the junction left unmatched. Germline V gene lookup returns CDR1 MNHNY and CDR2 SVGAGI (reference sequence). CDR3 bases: TGTGCCAGCAGTTGGAGGACAGGTGATAACTATGGCTACACCTTC. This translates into CASSWRTGDNYGYTF.

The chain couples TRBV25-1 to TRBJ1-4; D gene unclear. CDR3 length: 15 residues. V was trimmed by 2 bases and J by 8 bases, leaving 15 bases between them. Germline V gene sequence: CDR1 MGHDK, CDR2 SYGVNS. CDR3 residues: CASSEPREPQEKLFF. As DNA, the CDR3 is TGTGCCAGCAGTGAACCCCGGGAACCCCAGGAAAAACTGTTTTTT.

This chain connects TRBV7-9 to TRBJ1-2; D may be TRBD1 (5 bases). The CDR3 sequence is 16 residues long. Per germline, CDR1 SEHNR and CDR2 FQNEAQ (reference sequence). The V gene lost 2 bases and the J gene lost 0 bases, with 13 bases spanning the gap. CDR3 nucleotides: TGTGCCAGCAGCTTACAGCGGCGGGGGGCTAACTATGGCTACACCTTC. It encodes CASSLQRRGANYGYTF.

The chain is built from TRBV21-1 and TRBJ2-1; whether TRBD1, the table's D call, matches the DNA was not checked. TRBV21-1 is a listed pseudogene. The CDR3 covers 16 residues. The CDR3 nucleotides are TGTGCCAGCAGCCCCCTTGGACAGGCGACCTACAATGAGCAGTTCTTC. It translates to CASSPLGQATYNEQFF.

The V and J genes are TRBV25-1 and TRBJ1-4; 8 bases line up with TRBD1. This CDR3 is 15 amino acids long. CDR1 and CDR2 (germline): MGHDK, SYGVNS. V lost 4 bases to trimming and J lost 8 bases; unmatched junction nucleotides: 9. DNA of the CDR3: TGTGCCAGCAGTGGGCAAACAGGGGGAGGAGAAAAACTGTTTTTT. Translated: CASSGQTGGGEKLFF.

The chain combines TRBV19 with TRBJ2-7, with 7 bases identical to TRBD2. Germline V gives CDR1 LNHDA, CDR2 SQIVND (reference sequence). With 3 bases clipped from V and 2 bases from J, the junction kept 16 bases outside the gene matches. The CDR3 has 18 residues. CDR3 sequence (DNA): TGTGCCAGTAGTATTACCCCAACTAGCGCGAGGGGACCCTACGAGCAGTACTTC. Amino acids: CASSITPTSARGPYEQYF.

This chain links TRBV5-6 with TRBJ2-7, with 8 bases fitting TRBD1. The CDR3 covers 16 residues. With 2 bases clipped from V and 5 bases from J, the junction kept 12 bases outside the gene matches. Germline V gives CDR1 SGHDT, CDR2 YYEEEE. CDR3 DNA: TGTGCCAGCAGCTTCCCCAGAGGACAGGGCCTCCACGAGCAGTACTTC. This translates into CASSFPRGQGLHEQYF.

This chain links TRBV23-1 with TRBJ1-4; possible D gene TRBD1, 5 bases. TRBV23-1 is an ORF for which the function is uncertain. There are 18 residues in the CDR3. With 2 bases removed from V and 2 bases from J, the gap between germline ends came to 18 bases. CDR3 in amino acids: CASSQRTRGGDTNEKLFF. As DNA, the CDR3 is TGCGCCAGCAGTCAAAGAACTCGTGGGGGGGATACTAATGAAAAACTGTTTTTT.

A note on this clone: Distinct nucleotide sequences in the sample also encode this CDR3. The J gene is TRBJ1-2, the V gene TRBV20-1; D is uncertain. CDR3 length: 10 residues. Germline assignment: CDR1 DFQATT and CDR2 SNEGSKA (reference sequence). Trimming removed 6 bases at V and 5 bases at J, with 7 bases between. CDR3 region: CSAREYGYTF. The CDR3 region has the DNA TGCAGTGCCCGAGAATATGGCTACACCTTC.

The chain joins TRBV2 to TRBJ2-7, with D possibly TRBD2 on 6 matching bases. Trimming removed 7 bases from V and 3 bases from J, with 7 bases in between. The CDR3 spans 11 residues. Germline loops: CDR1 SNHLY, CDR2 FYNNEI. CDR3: CASTGVYEQYF. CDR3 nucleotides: TGTGCCAGCACGGGGGTCTACGAGCAGTACTTC.

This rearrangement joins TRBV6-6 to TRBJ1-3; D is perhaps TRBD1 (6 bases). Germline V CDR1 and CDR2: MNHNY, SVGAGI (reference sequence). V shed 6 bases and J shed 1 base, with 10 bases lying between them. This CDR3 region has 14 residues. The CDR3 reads CASSQTGSGNTIYF. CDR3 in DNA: TGTGCCAGCAGCCAAACAGGGTCTGGAAACACCATATATTTT.

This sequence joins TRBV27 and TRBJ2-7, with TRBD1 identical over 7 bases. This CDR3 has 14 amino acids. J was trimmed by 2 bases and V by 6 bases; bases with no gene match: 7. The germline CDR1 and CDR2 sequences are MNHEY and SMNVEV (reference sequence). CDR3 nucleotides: TGTGCCAGCAGCTCGTTGGGACAGCCCTACGAGCAGTACTTC. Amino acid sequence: CASSSLGQPYEQYF.

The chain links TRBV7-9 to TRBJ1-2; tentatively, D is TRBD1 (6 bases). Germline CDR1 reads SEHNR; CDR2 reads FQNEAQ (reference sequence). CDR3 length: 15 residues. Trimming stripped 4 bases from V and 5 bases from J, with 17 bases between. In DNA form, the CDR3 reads TGTGCCAGCAGCTCCGACAGGCTCGGGGGGTATGGCTACACCTTC. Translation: CASSSDRLGGYGYTF.

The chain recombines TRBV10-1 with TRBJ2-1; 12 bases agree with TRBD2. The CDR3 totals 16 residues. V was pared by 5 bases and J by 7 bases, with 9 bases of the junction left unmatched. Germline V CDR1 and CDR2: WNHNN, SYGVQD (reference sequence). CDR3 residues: CASSPLAGGPGNEQFF. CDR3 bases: TGCGCCAGCAGTCCCCTAGCGGGAGGGCCAGGAAATGAGCAGTTCTTC.

The CDR3 DNA follows: TGTGCCAGCATGTACCGCCTTTCGACTAGCGGCTCCTACAATGAGCAGTTCTTC. Encoded protein: CASMYRLSTSGSYNEQFF. The chain recombines TRBV6-4 with TRBJ2-1, with 9 bases fitting TRBD2. Germline lookup yields CDR1 MRHNA and CDR2 SNTAGT. Germline trimming cut 7 bases from V and 0 bases from J; bases unmatched to any gene: 13. The CDR3 length is 18 residues.

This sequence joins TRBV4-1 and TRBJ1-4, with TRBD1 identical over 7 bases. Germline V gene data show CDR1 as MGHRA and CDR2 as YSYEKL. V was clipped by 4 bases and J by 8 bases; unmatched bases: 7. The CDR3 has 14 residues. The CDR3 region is CASSPNRGLEKLFF. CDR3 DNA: TGCGCCAGCAGCCCTAACAGGGGACTCGAAAAACTGTTTTTT.